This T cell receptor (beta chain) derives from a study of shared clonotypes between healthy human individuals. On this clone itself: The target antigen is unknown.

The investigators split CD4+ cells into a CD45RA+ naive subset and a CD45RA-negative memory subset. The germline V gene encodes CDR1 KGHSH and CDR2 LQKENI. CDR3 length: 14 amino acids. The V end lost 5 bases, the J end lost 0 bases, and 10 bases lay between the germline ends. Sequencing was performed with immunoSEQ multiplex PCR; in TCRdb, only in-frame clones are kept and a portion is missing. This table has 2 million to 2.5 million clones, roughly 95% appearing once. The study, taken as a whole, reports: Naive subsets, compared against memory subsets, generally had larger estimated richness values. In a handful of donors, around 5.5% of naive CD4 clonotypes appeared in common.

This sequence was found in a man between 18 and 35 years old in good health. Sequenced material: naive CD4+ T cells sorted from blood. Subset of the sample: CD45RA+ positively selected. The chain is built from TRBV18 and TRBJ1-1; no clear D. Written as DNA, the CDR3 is TGTGCCAGCTCATATAACAGTATGAACACTGAAGCTTTCTTT. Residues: CASSYNSMNTEAFF.